The rows below give T cell receptor beta chains drawn from one sample of a study of shared clonotypes between healthy human individuals. Generated by immunoSEQ multiplex PCR, the TCRdb table keeps only in-frame clones and is missing some. The sample contains roughly 2,000,000 clones, about 94% of which appear only once. Sequences were obtained from naive CD8+ T cells from PBMCs. The source is a man younger than 30 in good health. Some clones in this sample may be carry-over from other donors' samples. Each CDR3 is given with its conserved first and last residue. A D gene is named only where the DNA matches it firmly. Size values are once, few and many counts, or a class for expanded clones, and some rows have none.

>-|-|TRBV6-1|TRBJ1-5
TGTGCCAGCAGTGAATGGGGGGTGGTCGGCAATCAGCCCCAGCATTTT
CASSEWGVVGNQPQHF
>-|-|TRBV4-1|TRBJ2-1
TGCGCCAGCAGCCACCCGTCTCGGGGGACAAAGTACAATGAGCAGTTCTTC
CASSHPSRGTKYNEQFF
>TRBD1|-|TRBV9|TRBJ2-7
TGTGCCAGCAGCCCTAGGGACAGCACCTACGAGCAGTACTTC
CASSPRDSTYEQYF
>-|-|TRBV9|TRBJ2-7
TGTGCCAGCAGCGTAGCTTGGGAGGCGCACGAGCAGTACTTC
CASSVAWEAHEQYF
>TRBD1|-|TRBV19|TRBJ2-3
TGTGCCAGTAGTATGGACAGGGAGACTAGCACAGATACGCAGTATTTT
CASSMDRETSTDTQYF
>-|-|TRBV27|TRBJ2-7
TGTGCCAGCAGCCTCGGACGGAGTTACGAGCAGTACTTC
CASSLGRSYEQYF
>TRBD2|-|TRBV28|TRBJ2-7
TGTGCCAGCAGTTTAGAGAGCGGGAGTCGCACCTACGAGCAGTACTTC
CASSLESGSRTYEQYF
>-|-|TRBV7-2|TRBJ1-2
TGTGCCAGCAGCTTAGCTCCAGGGAACAACTATGGCTACACCTTC
CASSLAPGNNYGYTF
>-|-|TRBV7-9|TRBJ2-7
TGTGCCAGCAGCTTTGGCGACTCCCCCTACGAGCAGTACTTC
CASSFGDSPYEQYF
>-|few|TRBV28|TRBJ1-1
TGTGCCAGCAGTTCGACAGTGAACACTGAAGCTTTCTTT
CASSSTVNTEAFF
>TRBD1|-|TRBV4-1|TRBJ2-7
TGCGCCAGCAGCCAAGAGAATTATGGACAGGGCATCTACGAGCAGTACTTC
CASSQENYGQGIYEQYF
>-|-|TRBV7-9|TRBJ1-1
TGTGCCAGCAGCTTCCCTGAGGACACCGGGAACACTGAAGCTTTCTTT
CASSFPEDTGNTEAFF
>TRBD1|-|TRBV7-9|TRBJ2-5
TGTGCCAGCAGCGCATCGACAGGGGTGGAGACCCAGTACTTC
CASSASTGVETQYF
>-|-|TRBV30|TRBJ2-2
TGTGCCTGGAGTGTGGGCGGGCCGACCGGGGAGCTGTTTTTT
CAWSVGGPTGELFF
>TRBD1|-|TRBV28|TRBJ2-7
TGTGCCAGCAGTCCCTCCGGGACAGGAGTCTACGAGCAGTACTTC
CASSPSGTGVYEQYF
>-|few|TRBV7-9|TRBJ1-5
TGTGCCAGCAGCTTAGGGGGACCGCCCCAGCATTTT
CASSLGGPPQHF